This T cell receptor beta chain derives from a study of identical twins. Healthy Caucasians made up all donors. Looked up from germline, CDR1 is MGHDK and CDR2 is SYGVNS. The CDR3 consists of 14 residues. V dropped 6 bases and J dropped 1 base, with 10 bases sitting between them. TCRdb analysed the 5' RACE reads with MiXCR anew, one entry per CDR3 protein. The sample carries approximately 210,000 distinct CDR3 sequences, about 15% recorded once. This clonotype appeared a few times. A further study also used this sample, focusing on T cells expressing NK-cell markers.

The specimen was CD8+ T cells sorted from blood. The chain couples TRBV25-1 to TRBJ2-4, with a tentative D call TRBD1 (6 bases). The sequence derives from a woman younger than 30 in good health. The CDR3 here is CASSGQTAKNIQYF. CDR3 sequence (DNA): TGTGCCAGCAGCGGACAGACCGCCAAAAACATTCAGTACTTC.